One sample yielded the 22 T cell receptor beta chains listed below, sequenced in a study of blood T cell repertoires in COVID-19. Here immunoSEQ multiplex PCR was the method, and the copy in TCRdb shows in-frame clones only, minus some. Of just over 150,000 clones in the sample, 84% were seen once. Sequenced input: peripheral blood. These receptors all come from a woman aged 45-60 years with acute or convalescent COVID-19.

The chain recombines TRBV28 with TRBJ2-5; 8 bases map to TRBD1. The V and J ends lost 4 bases and 5 bases, in that order; junction bases with no gene match: 9. The CDR3 contains 15 residues. The germline gives CDR1 MDHEN, CDR2 SYDVKM. CDR3 in DNA: TGTGCCAGCAGTTCCCCCCAGGGGGCTCGCGAGACCCAGTACTTC. It specifies CASSSPQGARETQYF.

This chain connects TRBV2 to TRBJ2-3; 10 bases match TRBD2. CDR3 size: 16 residues. J was trimmed by 1 base and V by 4 bases; bases with no gene match: 5. CDR1 is SNHLY and CDR2 is FYNNEI in the germline V gene. CDR3 nucleotides: TGTGCCAGCAGTGTGGGGCTAGCGGGAGGCACAGATACGCAGTATTTT. This codes for CASSVGLAGGTDTQYF.

This sequence joins TRBV5-4 and TRBJ2-2, with TRBD1 as a possible D gene (5 bases). Germline values: CDR1 SGHNT, CDR2 YYREEE (reference sequence). This CDR3 is built from 14 residues. With 2 bases removed from V and 4 bases from J, the gap between germline ends came to 9 bases. CDR3 in amino acids: CASSLGHLTGELFF. The CDR3 DNA reads TGTGCCAGCAGCTTAGGACATCTCACCGGGGAGCTGTTTTTT.

The chain combines TRBV5-1 with TRBJ1-2; D perhaps matches TRBD1 (6 bases). The CDR3 has 14 residues. Per the germline V gene, CDR1 is SGHRS and CDR2 is YFSETQ. V lost 5 bases to trimming and J lost 0 bases, with 11 bases between them. The CDR3 protein is CASSDRPTNYGYTF. In DNA, the CDR3 is TGCGCCAGCAGTGACAGGCCAACTAACTATGGCTACACCTTC.

The chain employs TRBV13 and TRBJ2-4, with TRBD2 identical over 12 bases. The CDR3 runs 17 residues. Germline assignment: CDR1 PRHDT and CDR2 FYEKMQ (reference sequence). The J segment lost 7 bases and the V segment lost 2 bases, leaving 9 bases of the junction unmatched. Written as DNA, the CDR3 is TGTGCCAGCAGCTTACGGCTAGCGGGGGGGCCGGGGAACATTCAGTACTTC. It encodes CASSLRLAGGPGNIQYF.

The CDR3 loop reads CASRRLRIDTQYF. The CDR3 bases are TGTGCCAGCAGACGACTAAGGATAGATACGCAGTATTTT. The gene calls are TRBV28 and TRBJ2-3, with D possibly matching TRBD2 (5 bases). CDR1 is MDHEN, CDR2 SYDVKM, per germline. The CDR3 spans 13 residues. The V end lost 6 bases, the J end lost 5 bases, and 12 bases lay between the germline ends.

The chain links TRBV12-1 to TRBJ2-7; TRBD2 was called by the table and not checked on the DNA. TRBV12-1 is classified as a pseudogene. The CDR3 extends over 13 amino acids. CDR3 nucleotides: TGTGCCAGCAGCTCAAGGAGCTCCTACGAGCAGTACTTC. Its protein product is CASSSRSSYEQYF.

The rearrangement uses TRBV24-1 and TRBJ1-4; D not certain. The CDR3 consists of 13 residues. Germline loops: CDR1 KGHDR, CDR2 SFDVKD. Trimming left V 8 bases short and J 3 bases short, with 9 bases between. Here the CDR3 DNA reads TGTGCCACCAAAGGAGGAGCTAATGAAAAACTGTTTTTT. Its protein product is CATKGGANEKLFF.

This sequence joins TRBV5-1 and TRBJ2-4; TRBD1 matches at 10 bases. The germline V gene encodes CDR1 SGHRS and CDR2 YFSETQ. The CDR3 extends over 15 amino acids. With 4 bases clipped from V and 1 base from J, the junction kept 2 bases outside the gene matches. CDR3 coding DNA: TGCGCCAGCAGCGCGGACAGGGGGGCCAAAAACATTCAGTACTTC. The encoded protein is CASSADRGAKNIQYF.

The rearrangement joins TRBV28 to TRBJ1-2; 10 bases match TRBD1. V trimming: 6 bases; J trimming: 4 bases; junction bases outside the gene matches: 11. The CDR3 spans 16 residues. From germline, CDR1 is MDHEN and CDR2 SYDVKM. The CDR3: CASSGTGTGDIYGYTF. The CDR3 DNA follows: TGTGCCAGCAGCGGTACCGGGACAGGGGATATCTATGGCTACACCTTC.

The rearrangement joins TRBV6-5 to TRBJ1-2, with D perhaps TRBD1 (5 bases). The length of the CDR3 is 14 residues. From germline, CDR1 is MNHEY and CDR2 SVGAGI. The ends were cut back, 0 bases at V and 7 bases at J, with 12 bases in the middle. The CDR3 spells CASSYSMWTSGYTF. The CDR3 nucleotides read TGTGCCAGCAGTTACTCGATGTGGACATCTGGCTACACCTTC.

The chain joins TRBV7-2 to TRBJ2-7, with TRBD2 matching 8 bases. Trimming cost V 4 bases and J 1 base; bases outside gene matches: 9. CDR3 size: 16 residues. In germline, CDR1 is SGHTA, CDR2 FQGNSA. DNA of the CDR3: TGTGCCAGCAGCTGGGGGGTAGCGGGGCCATCCTACGAGCAGTACTTC. Translating gives CASSWGVAGPSYEQYF.

The rearrangement joins TRBV6-5 to TRBJ2-1; tentatively, D is TRBD2 (6 bases). The ends were cut back, 6 bases at V and 5 bases at J, with 11 bases in the middle. Germline values: CDR1 MNHEY, CDR2 SVGAGI. This CDR3 contains 13 residues. This CDR3 reads CASSQDYNNEQFF. The CDR3 DNA follows: TGTGCCAGCAGCCAGGACTATAACAATGAGCAGTTCTTC.

This chain joins TRBV10-3 and TRBJ2-5; 10 bases line up with TRBD2. CDR3 length: 14 residues. Trimming took 6 bases from V and 2 from J; bases not matched to a gene: 3. Germline CDR1 is ENHRY and CDR2 is SYGVKD. CDR3 sequence: CAIRQREGQETQYF. As DNA, the CDR3 is TGTGCCATCAGACAGCGGGAGGGGCAAGAGACCCAGTACTTC.

The chain is built from TRBV5-1 and TRBJ1-1, with 7 positions matching TRBD1. J gave up 1 base and V 4 bases, and 7 bases lay outside the gene matches. The germline V gene has CDR1 SGHRS and CDR2 YFSETQ. The CDR3 spans 15 residues. CDR3 region: CASSGTASENTEAFF. The CDR3 nucleotides are TGCGCCAGCAGCGGGACAGCAAGTGAGAACACTGAAGCTTTCTTT.

The CDR3 loop reads CASSTDRAYGYTF. CDR3 in DNA: TGTGCCAGCAGTACGGACAGAGCCTATGGCTACACCTTC. The chain has TRBV28 and TRBJ1-2, with D possibly being TRBD1 (6 bases). Per the germline V gene, CDR1 is MDHEN and CDR2 is SYDVKM. With 5 bases removed from V and 4 bases from J, the gap between germline ends came to 11 bases. The CDR3 consists of 13 residues.

This clone was counted only a few times. The rearrangement uses TRBV5-4 and TRBJ2-6; D is possibly TRBD2 (7 bases). Trimming took 2 bases from V and 2 from J, leaving 11 bases between them. This CDR3 comprises 16 residues. Germline CDR1 SGHNT, CDR2 YYREEE (reference sequence). The CDR3 here is CASSLGGATGANVLTF. Written as DNA, the CDR3 is TGTGCCAGCAGCTTAGGGGGGGCTACTGGGGCCAACGTCCTGACTTTC.

This clone appeared a single time. The chain links TRBV11-2 to TRBJ1-5, with unresolved D. Trimming cost V 2 bases and J 5 bases, with 7 bases left between them. The CDR3 length is 13 residues. Germline-derived CDR1 and CDR2 are SGHAT and FQNNGV. The CDR3 DNA reads TGTGCCAGCAGCTTAATGCGGGATCAGCCCCAGCATTTT. It codes for CASSLMRDQPQHF. The entire variable domain, with the rest obtained from reference TRBV11-2 and TRBJ1-5, is as follows: EAGVAQSPRYKIIEKRQSVAFWCNPISGHATLYWYQQILGQGPKLLIQFQNNGVVDDSQLPKDRFSAERLKGVDSTLKIQPAKLEDSAVYLCASSLMRDQPQHFGDGTRLSIL.

The chain has TRBV5-8 and TRBJ2-2; 8 nucleotides match TRBD1. CDR3 length: 14 amino acids. From germline, CDR1 is SGHTS and CDR2 YDEGEE. V lost 4 bases to trimming and J lost 6 bases; unmatched junction nucleotides: 5. The DNA for the CDR3 is TGTGCCAGCAGCGGGAGACAGGGGCCCGGGGAGCTGTTTTTT. Protein product: CASSGRQGPGELFF. The whole variable domain, filled in from reference TRBV5-8 and TRBJ2-2, reads EAGVTQSPTHLIKTRGQQATLRCSPISGHTSVYWYQQALGLGLQFLLWYDEGEERNRGNFPPRFSGRQFPNYSSELNVNALELEDSALYLCASSGRQGPGELFFGEGSRLTVL.

This clone was seen more than once but under ten times. The J gene is TRBJ2-3, the V gene TRBV3-1 (or the pseudogene TRBV3-2); possible D gene TRBD2, 7 bases. The germline CDR1 and CDR2 sequences are LGHDT and YNNKEL (reference sequence). V was shortened by 1 base and J by 0 bases, with 14 bases between the two germline ends. The CDR3 covers 17 residues. CDR3 bases: TGTGCCAGCAGCCAAGGACGGGGGGCGGGAAGCACAGATACGCAGTATTTT. This codes for CASSQGRGAGSTDTQYF.

The CDR3 bases are TGTGCCAGCAGCCCTACAGGGGGGACGAACTACGAGCAGTACTTC. Amino acids: CASSPTGGTNYEQYF. This rearrangement joins TRBV6-2 or TRBV6-3 to TRBJ2-7; 8 bases agree with TRBD1. The junction had 10 bases not matched to a gene; V was cut back by 6 bases and J by 3 bases. CDR3 length: 15 amino acids. CDR1 is MNHEY, CDR2 SVGEGT, per germline.

This clone was recorded once. The chain is built from TRBV24-1 and TRBJ1-4; possibly TRBD1 for D (5 bases). The CDR3 consists of 16 residues. Trimming took off 3 bases at V and 5 bases at J, with 15 bases between the two ends. Germline assignment: CDR1 KGHDR and CDR2 SFDVKD. The CDR3 loop is CATSDAGEGPNEKLFF. As DNA, the CDR3 is TGTGCCACCAGTGATGCGGGAGAGGGGCCCAATGAAAAACTGTTTTTT.